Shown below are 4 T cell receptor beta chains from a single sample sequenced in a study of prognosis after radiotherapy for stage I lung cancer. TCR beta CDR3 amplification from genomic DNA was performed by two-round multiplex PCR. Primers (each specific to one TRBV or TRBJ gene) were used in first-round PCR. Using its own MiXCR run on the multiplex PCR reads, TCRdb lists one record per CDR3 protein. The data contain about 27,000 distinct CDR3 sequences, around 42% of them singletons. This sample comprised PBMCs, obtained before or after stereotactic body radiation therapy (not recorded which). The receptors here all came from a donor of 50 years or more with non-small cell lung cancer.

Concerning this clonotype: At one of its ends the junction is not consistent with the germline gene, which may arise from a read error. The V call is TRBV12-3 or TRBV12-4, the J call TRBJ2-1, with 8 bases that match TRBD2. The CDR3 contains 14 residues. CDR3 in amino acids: CAGSGSGILDEQFF. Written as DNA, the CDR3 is TGTGCCGGCAGTGGTAGCGGGATCCTTGATGAGCAGTTCTTC.

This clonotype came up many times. CDR3 sequence: CASGTGATSTNEKLFF. The CDR3, as DNA: TGTGCCAGCGGTACAGGGGCGACATCAACTAATGAAAAACTGTTTTTT. The V call is TRBV12-3 or TRBV12-4, the J call TRBJ1-4, with TRBD1 identical over 7 bases. The CDR3 loop spans 16 amino acids. V lost 8 bases to trimming and J lost 0 bases; unmatched junction nucleotides: 9.

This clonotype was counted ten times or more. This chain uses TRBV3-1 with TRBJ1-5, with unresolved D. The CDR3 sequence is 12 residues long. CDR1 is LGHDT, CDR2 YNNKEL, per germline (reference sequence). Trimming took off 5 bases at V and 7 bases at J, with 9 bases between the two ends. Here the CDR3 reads CASSFGMQPQHF. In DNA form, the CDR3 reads TGTGCCAGCAGCTTTGGGATGCAGCCCCAGCATTTT.

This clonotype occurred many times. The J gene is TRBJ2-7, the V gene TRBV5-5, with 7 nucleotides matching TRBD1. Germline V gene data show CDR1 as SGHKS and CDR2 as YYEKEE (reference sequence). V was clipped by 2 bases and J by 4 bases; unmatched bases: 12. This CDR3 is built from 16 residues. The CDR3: CASSLDGTAIFYEQYF. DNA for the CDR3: TGTGCCAGCAGCTTAGACGGGACAGCTATCTTTTACGAGCAGTACTTC.